What follows are 24 T cell receptor beta chains derived from one specimen sequenced in a study of T cell clonality in common variable immunodeficiency. Profiled with immunoSEQ multiplex PCR; TCRdb holds only in-frame clones, not every one. This repertoire lists some 40,000 clones without singletons; approximately 0.71% sits in the top ten. Sequencing was carried out using peripheral blood mononuclear cells. The source of these receptors is a person aged 18-70 years in good health.

There are many counts of this clone. One junction end does not reproduce the germline sequence, and a read error may be involved. The CDR3 extends 3 residues past the end of the read, so its final part is completed from the germline J gene. The chain employs TRBV20-1 and TRBJ2-7; 8 bases match TRBD1. The CDR3 runs 13 residues. Germline V gene data show CDR1 as DFQATT and CDR2 as SNEGSKA (reference sequence). The CDR3 protein is CSVRDRGKYEQYF. CDR3 bases read: TGCAGTGTTAGAGACAGGGGAAAATACGAG.

This clone was seen repeatedly, ten times or more. From the germline J gene comes the end of the CDR3, since the read stops 3 residues before it. The V and J genes are TRBV20-1 and TRBJ2-3; 11 bases are shared with TRBD2. The CDR3 has 16 residues. The germline CDR1 and CDR2 sequences are DFQATT and SNEGSKA (reference sequence). With 6 bases clipped from V and 2 bases from J, the junction kept 10 bases outside the gene matches. The part of the CDR3 DNA that was read is TGCAGTGCGAAGGCTAGCGGGGGGTTCCCCACAGATACG. Translating it yields CSAKASGGFPTDT. Given in full, the CDR3 is CSAKASGGFPTDTQYF.

This clone is judged medium-sized. The sequenced fragment ends 3 residues before the CDR3 boundary, so the rest is inferred from the germline J gene. The rearrangement uses TRBV20-1 and TRBJ2-7, with D unclear. Germline values: CDR1 DFQATT, CDR2 SNEGSKA (reference sequence). The CDR3 consists of 11 residues. V lost 0 bases and J 5 bases, leaving 5 bases between the germline ends. This chain's CDR3 is CSARDADEQYF. The sequenced CDR3 bases are TGCAGTGCTAGAGATGCGGACGAG.

At least ten counts were recorded for this clone. Read sequence stops 3 residues before the CDR3 end, and the germline J gene provides the missing end. This chain connects TRBV5-6 to TRBJ2-7; no firm D call. V shed 0 bases and J shed 3 bases, with 7 bases lying between them. CDR1 SGHDT and CDR2 YYEEEE come from the germline V gene. The CDR3 has 13 amino acids. The DNA read from the CDR3 is TGTGCCAGCAGCTTGGCCTTTAGCTACGAG. It translates to CASSLAFSYE. The full CDR3 protein is CASSLAFSYEQYF. The whole variable domain, filled in from reference TRBV5-6 and TRBJ2-7, reads DAGVTQSPTHLIKTRGQQVTLRCSPKSGHDTVSWYQQALGQGPQFIFQYYEEEERQRGNFPDRFSGHQFPNYSSELNVNALLLGDSALYLCASSLAFSYEQYFGPGTRLTVT.

This clone appeared many times. Read sequence stops 3 residues before the CDR3 end, and the germline J gene provides the missing end. The chain is built from TRBV19 and TRBJ2-1; 8 bases are a match to TRBD2. The CDR3 loop spans 17 amino acids. The germline V gene encodes CDR1 LNHDA and CDR2 SQIVND (reference sequence). After removal of 4 bases from V and 9 bases from J, the junction contained 17 bases not matched to a gene. CDR3 protein: CASSTQYAAGGRGEQFF. The DNA read from the CDR3 is TGTGCCAGTAGTACACAGTACGCGGCGGGGGGTCGTGGTGAG.

Many counts were recorded for this clone. Read coverage stops 3 residues before the CDR3 terminus; the germline J gene supplies the remainder. The rearrangement joins TRBV6-2 or TRBV6-3 to TRBJ2-5; TRBD1 matches 7 bases. The CDR3 totals 14 residues. The germline V gene has CDR1 MNHEY and CDR2 SVGEGT. Trimming cost V 6 bases and J 6 bases; bases outside gene matches: 10. This CDR3 is CASSTLRGRKTQYF. The sequenced part of the CDR3 DNA is TGTGCCAGCAGCACGTTAAGGGGGCGAAAGACC.

This clone was detected many times. The read terminates 3 residues ahead of where the CDR3 ends, so the germline J gene completes it. The gene calls are TRBV7-3 and TRBJ2-2; D might be TRBD2 (6 bases). Trimming left V 5 bases short and J 2 bases short, with 15 bases between. CDR3 length: 16 amino acids. Germline V gene sequence: CDR1 SGHTA, CDR2 FQGTGA. The CDR3 here is CASSKSGTGNTGELFF. Incomplete CDR3 DNA: TGTGCCAGCAGCAAATCAGGGACTGGCAACACCGGGGAG.

On this clone itself: Read data end 3 residues before the CDR3 end; the end is taken from the germline J gene. The rearrangement links TRBV27 to TRBJ2-7, with TRBD1 identical over 7 bases. V dropped 11 bases and J dropped 1; count of bases not matched to a gene: 8. The CDR3 runs 13 residues. Germline loops: CDR1 MNHEY, CDR2 SMNVEV (reference sequence). Partial CDR3 DNA: TGTGCCTGCCGGGACAGCGAATCCTACGAG. It specifies CACRDSESYE. The whole CDR3 region reads CACRDSESYEQYF.

This clone was seen ten or more times. The read finishes 3 residues shy of the CDR3 end, and the germline J gene is used to complete it. The gene calls are TRBV27 and TRBJ2-2; possible D gene TRBD2, 6 bases. The CDR3 is 15 residues long. The ends were cut back, 3 bases at V and 3 bases at J, with 11 bases in the middle. Germline values: CDR1 MNHEY, CDR2 SMNVEV (reference sequence). The CDR3 DNA, read in part, is TGTGCCAGCAGTTTTGCAGGACTATACACCGGGGAG. Protein: CASSFAGLYTGE. The entire CDR3 reads CASSFAGLYTGELFF.

This clone showed up many times. With the read ending 3 residues before the CDR3 end, the germline J gene is used to fill in that end. V and J are TRBV24-1 and TRBJ2-5, with 7 bases fitting TRBD2. Germline lookup yields CDR1 KGHDR and CDR2 SFDVKD. This CDR3 has 14 amino acids. Trimming removed 7 bases from V and 5 bases from J; junction bases left unmatched: 9. The CDR3 bases that were read are TGTGCCACCAGGGGAGCGGGGCACTCGGAGACC. Translated, it gives CATRGAGHSET. In full, the CDR3 is CATRGAGHSETQYF.

This clone has a count of ten or more. The read stops 3 residues short of the end of the CDR3; the missing end is completed from the germline J gene. This chain connects TRBV7-8 to TRBJ1-2, with D maybe TRBD1 (5 bases). The CDR3 has 14 residues. The germline CDR1 and CDR2 sequences are SGHVS and FQNEAQ. V shed 5 bases and J shed 4 bases, with 14 bases lying between them. The CDR3 DNA, read in part, is TGTGCCAGCAGCCCGAGACAGTCCTTCTATGGC. It is translated as CASSPRQSFYG. The full CDR3 is CASSPRQSFYGYTF.

This clone came up many times. Sequencing ends 3 residues short of the CDR3 end; the germline J gene provides the rest. The chain carries TRBV5-1 and TRBJ1-2; 11 bases align to TRBD1. This CDR3 region has 15 residues. Germline-derived CDR1 and CDR2 are SGHRS and YFSETQ. With V trimmed by 0 bases and J by 3 bases, 1 base remained unmatched. This CDR3 reads CASSLGGQGDYGYTF. The CDR3 bases that were read are TGCGCCAGCAGCTTGGGGGGACAGGGGGACTATGGC.

This clone showed up many times. The read ends 3 residues shy of where the CDR3 ends; the end is completed using the germline J gene. V gene TRBV19 combines with J gene TRBJ1-1; D call uncertain. Trimming shortened V by 5 bases and J by 2 bases, and 12 bases separated the two germline ends. This CDR3 comprises 14 residues. Germline V gene data show CDR1 as LNHDA and CDR2 as SQIVND (reference sequence). This chain's CDR3 is CASSPPGLNTEAFF. CDR3 DNA, as far as it was read: TGTGCCAGTAGTCCGCCGGGTCTTAACACTGAA. The full variable domain, with the rest looked up from reference TRBV19 and TRBJ1-1, is DGGITQSPKYLFRKEGQNVTLSCEQNLNHDAMYWYRQDPGQGLRLIYYSQIVNDFQKGDIAEGYSVSREKKESFPLTVTSAQKNPTAFYLCASSPPGLNTEAFFGQGTRLTVV.

A remark on this clone: Just one base apart from a much larger clone, this may be a read error. Sequencing ends 3 residues short of the CDR3 end; the germline J gene provides the rest. The genes are TRBV5-1 and TRBJ2-1; tentative D call: TRBD2 (6 bases). CDR3 length equals 14 residues. Germline values: CDR1 SGHRS, CDR2 YFSETQ. CDR3 protein: CTSSFKQRDNEQFF. CDR3 DNA (partial): TGCACCAGCAGCTTTAAGCAGCGGGACAATGAG.

This clone was detected many times. The read ends 3 residues shy of where the CDR3 ends; the end is completed using the germline J gene. The V call is TRBV19, the J call TRBJ2-7, with 7 nucleotides matching TRBD1. Germline loops: CDR1 LNHDA, CDR2 SQIVND (reference sequence). Trimming took 8 bases from V and 4 from J; bases not matched to a gene: 11. The CDR3 consists of 14 residues. The CDR3 DNA, read in part, is TGTGCCAGTGCCAGGACAGGAGTTTATTACGAG. It is translated as CASARTGVYYE. The CDR3 in full is CASARTGVYYEQYF.

At least ten counts were recorded for this clone. Read sequence stops 3 residues before the CDR3 end, and the germline J gene provides the missing end. The chain joins TRBV7-6 to TRBJ2-7; D is possibly TRBD1 (6 bases). The CDR3 has 15 amino acids. V was trimmed by 5 bases and J by 2 bases, leaving 16 bases between them. Per the germline V gene, CDR1 is SGHVS and CDR2 is FNYEAQ. The CDR3 loop is CASSPGRGSPYEQYF. The sequenced part of the CDR3 DNA is TGTGCCAGCAGCCCAGGCAGGGGATCCCCCTACGAG.

This clone was recorded many times. The DNA read from the CDR3 is TGTGCCAGCAGCCAATTAGACAGCGGGAGGGGTCTGGAAGAGACC. This sequence encodes CASSQLDSGRGLEET. The full CDR3 sequence reads CASSQLDSGRGLEETQYF. The V call is TRBV4-2, the J call TRBJ2-5; TRBD2 agrees at 10 bases. The CDR3 end is not reached by the read, which stops 3 residues before it; the germline J gene fills it in. Germline assignment: CDR1 LGHNA and CDR2 YNFKEQ. The V and J ends lost 2 bases and 3 bases, in that order; junction bases with no gene match: 12. The CDR3 loop spans 18 amino acids.

This clone was seen repeatedly, ten times or more. The read halts 3 residues ahead of the CDR3 end, with the missing end drawn from the germline J gene. The chain recombines TRBV27 with TRBJ1-6; 7 bases line up with TRBD1. The germline V gene encodes CDR1 MNHEY and CDR2 SMNVEV (reference sequence). The J segment lost 9 bases and the V segment lost 5 bases, leaving 10 bases of the junction unmatched. This CDR3 is built from 15 residues. The CDR3 reads CASSPTGDFGSPLHF. CDR3 bases read: TGTGCCAGCAGTCCTACAGGGGACTTTGGTTCACCC.

This clone was detected many times. The observed sequence ends 3 residues before the CDR3 terminus, with the missing tail filled in from the germline J gene. This chain joins TRBV11-2 and TRBJ2-1; possible D gene TRBD1, 5 bases. V lost 0 bases, J lost 4 bases, and 7 bases lay in between. Per germline, CDR1 SGHAT and CDR2 FQNNGV. This CDR3 spans 14 amino acids. The part of the CDR3 DNA that was read is TGTGCCAGCAGCTTAGAGAACAGGTACAATGAG. This sequence encodes CASSLENRYNE. The full CDR3 is CASSLENRYNEQFF.

This clone was detected many times. The CDR3 end lies 3 residues beyond the end of the read and is filled in from the germline J gene. The rearrangement joins TRBV5-5 to TRBJ1-2, with a possible D match to TRBD1 (5 bases). This CDR3 is built from 15 residues. CDR1 is SGHKS and CDR2 is YYEKEE in the germline V gene (reference sequence). The germline V and J ends were trimmed by 5 bases and 0 bases, with 14 bases remaining between them. CDR3 DNA (partial): TGTGCCAGCAGAGGTTACGGGGGAGCTAACTATGGC. Its protein is CASRGYGGANYG. The CDR3 as a whole reads CASRGYGGANYGYTF.

This clone was seen repeatedly, ten times or more. The CDR3 extends 3 residues past the end of the read, so its final part is completed from the germline J gene. The chain couples TRBV7-8 to TRBJ2-7; 7 bases map to TRBD1. The CDR3 totals 15 residues. Germline lookup yields CDR1 SGHVS and CDR2 FQNEAQ. With 5 bases clipped from V and 0 bases from J, the junction kept 7 bases outside the gene matches. The sequenced CDR3 bases are TGTGCCAGCAGCACAACCGGGACAGCCTCCTACGAG. Translated: CASSTTGTASYE. The CDR3 in its entirety is CASSTTGTASYEQYF.

This clone was seen many times. The part of the CDR3 DNA that was read is TGTGCCAGCAGCGAATCTAACAATGAG. Encoded protein: CASSESNNE. The CDR3, in full, reads CASSESNNEQFF. The rearrangement links TRBV9 to TRBJ2-1; no firm D call. Coverage ceases 3 residues before the CDR3 finishes, and the germline J gene fills in the end. Between the trimmed V and J ends, which lost 3 bases and 5 bases, there was a span of 6 bases. This CDR3 spans 12 amino acids. Germline-derived CDR1 and CDR2 are SGDLS and YYNGEE.

This clone appeared many times. The CDR3 goes on 3 residues after the read ends, and that part is filled in from the germline J gene. This chain joins TRBV5-1 and TRBJ1-6; D is perhaps TRBD1 (5 bases). The CDR3 spans 14 residues. V shed 4 bases and J shed 8 bases, with 13 bases lying between them. The V gene's germline CDR1 is SGHRS and CDR2 YFSETQ. CDR3 DNA, as far as it was read: TGCGCCAGCAGCGCAGGTAAAGGGGATTCACCC. It yields the protein CASSAGKGDSP. The whole CDR3 sequence reads CASSAGKGDSPLHF.

This clone was counted at least ten times. The read is 3 residues too short to cover the CDR3 end, so that end is filled in from the germline J gene. The chain uses TRBV7-2 and TRBJ2-7; 8 bases are a match to TRBD1. Germline V gene data show CDR1 as SGHTA and CDR2 as FQGNSA. The junction had 3 bases not matched to a gene; V was cut back by 1 base and J by 1 base. The CDR3 sequence is 15 residues long. The CDR3 protein is CASSLVGQGSYEQYF. The part of the CDR3 DNA that was read is TGTGCCAGCAGCTTAGTCGGACAGGGTTCCTACGAG. Supplemented by reference TRBV7-2 and TRBJ2-7, the full variable domain reads GAGVSQSPSNKVTEKGKDVELRCDPISGHTALYWYRQSLGQGLEFLIYFQGNSAPDKSGLPSDRFSAERTGGSVSTLTIQRTQQEDSAVYLCASSLVGQGSYEQYFGPGTRLTVT.